This T cell receptor (beta chain) was sequenced in a study of T cells in Graves' hyperthyroidism and ophthalmopathy. RNA transcripts were the template for amplifying TCR beta CDR3 regions. TCR CDR3 underwent first-round RT-PCR with the HTBI primer set. TCRdb reprocessed the multiplex PCR reads with MiXCR, giving one entry per CDR3 protein. Of 300,000 to 450,000 distinct CDR3 sequences detected, roughly 20% appear once; the ten largest clones hold 35% to 45%. V was shortened by 0 bases and J by 2 bases, with 10 bases between the two germline ends. The germline CDR1 and CDR2 sequences are SGHRS and YFSETQ. The CDR3 runs 15 residues. This clonotype was seen repeatedly, ten times or more.

The chain carries TRBV5-1 and TRBJ2-3; a possible D gene is TRBD2 (6 bases). The receptor comes from a man aged 18 to 30 with Graves' ophthalmopathy. The sample was blood. DNA of the CDR3: TGCGCCAGCAGCTTGGCCTCGGGGGACACAGATACGCAGTATTTT. This codes for CASSLASGDTDTQYF. The full variable domain, rest sourced from reference TRBV5-1 and TRBJ2-3, is KAGVTQTPRYLIKTRGQQVTLSCSPISGHRSVSWYQQTPGQGLQFLFEYFSETQRNKGNFPGRFSGRQFSNSRSEMNVSTLELGDSALYLCASSLASGDTDTQYFGPGTRLTVL.